Below are 20 T cell receptor beta chains sequenced from a single sample in a study of early T cells in non-severe SARS-CoV-2 infection (dated by TCRdb to the early 2020s). Receptor amplification or capture employed 5' RACE. The sequencer was a NextSeq 500. Clones were called with MiXCR by TCRdb after fastp trimmed the public reads at Q25, and only in-frame beta chains were retained. CDR3 protein sequences are deduplicated, and each keeps its most common genes and DNA. Within this sample are tens of thousands of distinct CDR3 sequences, with less than 5% of them counted one time only. Approximately 5.4% of the sample belongs to the ten largest clones. The sample consisted of whole blood. The origin of the receptors is an adult who was a healthcare worker with PCR-confirmed SARS-CoV-2 infection or an uninfected control (not recorded which).

This clonotype was seen more than once but under ten times. This CDR3 reads CASSPTMDTIYF. The CDR3 region has the DNA TGTGCCAGCAGCCCAACGATGGACACCATATATTTT. V usage is TRBV11-2 and J usage is TRBJ1-3; D is unresolved. Trimming took 5 bases from V and 8 from J, leaving 10 bases between them. Germline values: CDR1 SGHAT, CDR2 FQNNGV. There are 12 residues in the CDR3.

This clonotype showed up just a few times. The chain is built from TRBV27 and TRBJ2-7; 8 bases map to TRBD1. The CDR3 is 14 residues long. Germline V gene sequence: CDR1 MNHEY, CDR2 SMNVEV (reference sequence). V was pared by 4 bases and J by 0 bases, with 2 bases of the junction left unmatched. This chain's CDR3 is CASSWTGSSYEQYF. The CDR3 nucleotides read TGTGCCAGCAGTTGGACAGGGAGCTCCTACGAGCAGTACTTC.

The CDR3 sequence: CASSRGAGATYEQYF. DNA for the CDR3: TGTGCCAGCAGCCGAGGGGCGGGGGCCACCTACGAGCAGTACTTC. V is TRBV7-6 and J is TRBJ2-7; a weak D match, TRBD2 (7 bases). CDR1 is SGHVS, CDR2 FNYEAQ, per germline. CDR3 size: 15 residues. The V end lost 5 bases, the J end lost 2 bases, and 16 bases lay between the germline ends.

This clonotype appeared many times. The chain employs TRBV5-1 and TRBJ1-2, with D tentatively TRBD1 (6 bases). Germline CDR1 reads SGHRS; CDR2 reads YFSETQ. Trimming pared 2 bases from V and 6 bases from J, leaving 8 bases between. The CDR3 totals 12 residues. The CDR3 loop is CASSFDRNGYTF. In nucleotides, the CDR3 is TGCGCCAGCAGCTTTGACAGGAATGGCTACACCTTC.

This clonotype was counted many times. This chain joins TRBV4-2 and TRBJ2-4; D is possibly TRBD2 (7 bases). The V gene lost 0 bases and the J gene lost 7 bases, with 13 bases spanning the gap. This CDR3 is built from 15 residues. Per the germline V gene, CDR1 is LGHNA and CDR2 is YNFKEQ. For the CDR3, the DNA is TGTGCCAGCAGCCAAGAGGAGGGGGGGCTGAACATTCAGTACTTC. As protein: CASSQEEGGLNIQYF.

This clonotype was seen many times. This chain connects TRBV27 to TRBJ1-2; no clear D. V lost 6 bases and J 3 bases, leaving 11 bases between the germline ends. The CDR3 sequence is 13 residues long. Germline-derived CDR1 and CDR2 are MNHEY and SMNVEV (reference sequence). CDR3 in DNA: TGTGCCAGCAGCGCCGGTCGAGACTATGGCTACACCTTC. Amino acid sequence: CASSAGRDYGYTF.

The gene calls are TRBV6-2 or TRBV6-3 and TRBJ2-5; 7 nucleotides match TRBD2. Per the germline V gene, CDR1 is MNHEY and CDR2 is SVGEGT. This CDR3 contains 16 residues. V lost 6 bases to trimming and J lost 2 bases; unmatched junction nucleotides: 12. The CDR3 loop is CASSSYGRARQETQYF. The CDR3, as DNA: TGTGCCAGCAGCTCCTATGGGAGGGCCAGACAAGAGACCCAGTACTTC.

The sample holds many counts of this clonotype. The CDR3 bases are TGCGCCAGCAGCCTCGGACTAGCGGGCTACAATGAGCAGTTCTTC. Translating it yields CASSLGLAGYNEQFF. V usage is TRBV5-1 and J usage is TRBJ2-1, with TRBD2 matching 11 bases. The CDR3 is 15 residues long. Germline trimming cut 4 bases from V and 3 bases from J; bases unmatched to any gene: 3. Germline-derived CDR1 and CDR2 are SGHRS and YFSETQ.

This clonotype occurred many times. The J gene is TRBJ1-1, the V gene TRBV27; unclear D gene. The CDR3 extends over 14 amino acids. Trimming stripped 6 bases from V and 6 bases from J, with 17 bases between. Germline assignment: CDR1 MNHEY and CDR2 SMNVEV (reference sequence). CDR3 nucleotides: TGTGCCAGCAGAGAGTTGGGGTCAAGGTCTGAAGCTTTCTTT. Its translation: CASRELGSRSEAFF.

This clonotype was counted at least ten times. The J gene is TRBJ1-4, the V gene TRBV7-8; D possibly corresponds to TRBD1 (5 bases). The length of the CDR3 is 14 residues. Trimming cost V 3 bases and J 8 bases, with 13 bases left between them. Looked up from germline, CDR1 is SGHVS and CDR2 is FQNEAQ. In DNA form, the CDR3 reads TGTGCCAGCAGCTTGGGGACGACTCACGAAAAACTGTTTTTT. Its protein is CASSLGTTHEKLFF.

This clonotype appeared many times. This sequence joins TRBV5-1 and TRBJ2-3, with D possibly matching TRBD2 (6 bases). V lost 4 bases, J lost 1 base, and 19 bases lay in between. Germline V gene data show CDR1 as SGHRS and CDR2 as YFSETQ. This CDR3 spans 17 amino acids. CDR3 nucleotide sequence: TGCGCCAGCAGCGTCGGGACTTTAGGCATCGGCACAGATACGCAGTATTTT. This translates into CASSVGTLGIGTDTQYF.

The genes are TRBV7-9 and TRBJ2-7, with D unclear. With 1 base removed from V and 2 bases from J, the gap between germline ends came to 9 bases. Per the germline V gene, CDR1 is SEHNR and CDR2 is FQNEAQ (reference sequence). This CDR3 region has 14 residues. The CDR3 DNA sequence: TGTGCCAGCAGCTTAGTACCGTCTCCCTACGAGCAGTACTTC. Translation gives CASSLVPSPYEQYF.

This clonotype was recorded at least ten times. This rearrangement joins TRBV7-3 to TRBJ1-6; no firm D call. CDR3 size: 14 residues. CDR1 is SGHTA and CDR2 is FQGTGA in the germline V gene. With 1 base removed from V and 10 bases from J, the gap between germline ends came to 11 bases. The CDR3 reads CASSLNAGSSPLHF. The CDR3 region has the DNA TGTGCCAGCAGCTTAAACGCAGGCTCGTCACCCCTCCACTTT.

The chain has TRBV11-2 and TRBJ2-3; D is perhaps TRBD1 (6 bases). Trimming stripped 0 bases from V and 5 bases from J, with 12 bases between. The CDR3 runs to 15 residues. Germline-derived CDR1 and CDR2 are SGHAT and FQNNGV. The CDR3, as DNA: TGTGCCAGCAGCTTAGATGGGGACACAGGAGATACGCAGTATTTT. This codes for CASSLDGDTGDTQYF.

This clonotype was found many times. The V call is TRBV29-1, the J call TRBJ2-1; D unclear. Germline values: CDR1 SQVTM, CDR2 ANQGSEA. Trimming removed 3 bases from V and 4 bases from J, with 7 bases in between. The CDR3 contains 12 residues. This chain's CDR3 is CSVDPNYNEQFF. The CDR3 DNA sequence: TGCAGCGTTGATCCCAATTACAATGAGCAGTTCTTC.

The V gene is TRBV4-2, the J gene TRBJ2-1; no reliable D call. Germline CDR1 is LGHNA and CDR2 is YNFKEQ. CDR3 size: 13 residues. The germline V and J ends were trimmed by 3 bases and 6 bases, with 9 bases remaining between them. CDR3 DNA: TGTGCCAGCAGCCACGTCGACATCAATGAGCAGTTCTTC. Its protein is CASSHVDINEQFF.

This clonotype appeared many times. This sequence joins TRBV7-3 and TRBJ2-5, with D hard to call. From germline, CDR1 is SGHTA and CDR2 FQGTGA. The CDR3 is 13 residues long. Trimming left V 5 bases short and J 4 bases short, with 11 bases between. The CDR3 region has the DNA TGTGCCAGCAGCCCAGAAGGTGGAGAGACCCAGTACTTC. Protein: CASSPEGGETQYF.

The J gene is TRBJ2-2, the V gene TRBV19; 10 nucleotides agree with TRBD2. With 6 bases clipped from V and 6 bases from J, the junction kept 10 bases outside the gene matches. CDR1 is LNHDA and CDR2 is SQIVND in the germline V gene (reference sequence). The CDR3 runs to 16 residues. The CDR3 DNA follows: TGTGCCAGTAGCCATACCGGGACTAGCGTGCCCGGGGAGCTGTTTTTT. This codes for CASSHTGTSVPGELFF.

In its sample, this clonotype was seen many times. The chain employs TRBV2 and TRBJ2-7; 8 bases fit TRBD1. CDR1 is SNHLY and CDR2 is FYNNEI in the germline V gene. The J segment lost 0 bases and the V segment lost 11 bases, leaving 9 bases of the junction unmatched. This CDR3 comprises 14 residues. CDR3 residues: CASQVGQVSYEQYF. Here the CDR3 DNA reads TGTGCCTCGCAAGTGGGACAGGTCTCCTACGAGCAGTACTTC.

This clonotype was seen at least ten times. The genes are TRBV12-3 or TRBV12-4 and TRBJ2-7, with 8 bases aligning to TRBD1. The junction had 11 bases not matched to a gene; V was cut back by 6 bases and J by 1 base. The CDR3 covers 16 residues. CDR3 residues: CASSFSPGQESYEQYF. CDR3 DNA sequence: TGTGCCAGCAGCTTTTCTCCGGGACAGGAGTCCTACGAGCAGTACTTC.